One sample yielded the 30 T cell receptor beta chains listed below, sequenced in a study of patients and donors after allogeneic stem cell transplantation. TCRdb re-derived calls from the RT-PCR reads in MiXCR, one entry per CDR3 protein. The sample holds more than 75,000 distinct CDR3 sequences, just under 5% seen once. Sequencing was performed on blood, either unsorted or a sorted T cell fraction (not recorded which). Source of these receptors: a human donor who was either an allogeneic HSCT recipient or a stem cell or donor lymphocyte infusion donor (not recorded which). It is not recorded whose cells these are; they may come from a transplant donor.

Ten or more counts support this clonotype. The chain is built from TRBV10-3 and TRBJ2-7; 9 bases align to TRBD1. CDR3 length equals 14 residues. After removal of 5 bases from V and 5 bases from J, the junction contained 7 bases not matched to a gene. Germline V lookup: CDR1 ENHRY, CDR2 SYGVKD. In DNA, the CDR3 is TGTGCCATCAGTCCGGGACAGGGTATCCACGAGCAGTACTTC. Its protein product is CAISPGQGIHEQYF.

This clonotype was observed at least ten times. The chain combines TRBV12-3 or TRBV12-4 with TRBJ1-5, with TRBD1 identical over 9 bases. The CDR3 has 15 residues. J gave up 4 bases and V 6 bases, and 7 bases lay outside the gene matches. CDR3 sequence (DNA): TGTGCCAGCAGCTGGGGACAGGGAGAAAATCAGCCCCAGCATTTT. Translating gives CASSWGQGENQPQHF.

This clonotype occurred many times. The CDR3 nucleotides read TGTGCCAGCTCACCACAATCTACAGGGCACTCCTACAATGAGCAGTTCTTC. It codes for CASSPQSTGHSYNEQFF. V gene TRBV18 combines with J gene TRBJ2-1, with D perhaps matching TRBD1 (6 bases). The CDR3 extends over 17 amino acids. Germline CDR1 is KGHSH and CDR2 is LQKENI. V lost 1 base, J lost 0 bases, and 13 bases lay in between.

J is TRBJ2-1 and V is TRBV27; maybe TRBD1 (5 bases). Germline V gene lookup returns CDR1 MNHEY and CDR2 SMNVEV (reference sequence). V was pared by 4 bases and J by 1 base, with 14 bases between. The CDR3 contains 16 residues. The CDR3 DNA reads TGTGCCAGCAGTTCCCCGAGGAAGGGGTCCTACAATGAGCAGTTCTTC. Translated: CASSSPRKGSYNEQFF.

This clonotype came up a few times. The chain carries TRBV18 and TRBJ2-5; TRBD1 matches at 10 bases. This CDR3 has 16 residues. The germline CDR1 and CDR2 sequences are KGHSH and LQKENI. Germline trimming cut 2 bases from V and 4 bases from J; bases unmatched to any gene: 7. Here the CDR3 reads CASSPRDRGMGETQYF. DNA for the CDR3: TGTGCCAGCTCACCAAGGGACAGGGGAATGGGAGAGACCCAGTACTTC.

This clonotype showed up just a few times. CDR3 DNA: TGCGCCAGCAGCTTGGCGGGACAGTCAGGAGAGACCCAGTACTTC. It translates to CASSLAGQSGETQYF. The chain uses TRBV5-1 and TRBJ2-5; TRBD1 aligns across 7 bases. Trimming removed 0 bases from V and 4 bases from J; junction bases left unmatched: 6. The CDR3 has 15 amino acids. The germline CDR1 and CDR2 sequences are SGHRS and YFSETQ. Full variable domain (missing parts from reference TRBV5-1 and TRBJ2-5): KAGVTQTPRYLIKTRGQQVTLSCSPISGHRSVSWYQQTPGQGLQFLFEYFSETQRNKGNFPGRFSGRQFSNSRSEMNVSTLELGDSALYLCASSLAGQSGETQYFGPGTRLLVL.

This clonotype was counted ten times or more. J is TRBJ2-7 and V is TRBV28; D unclear. Germline CDR1 MDHEN, CDR2 SYDVKM. This CDR3 is built from 12 residues. V lost 6 bases and J lost 4, with 10 bases in between. The CDR3 sequence is CASSSVKYEQYF. As DNA, the CDR3 is TGTGCCAGCAGCTCCGTGAAGTACGAGCAGTACTTC.

This sequence joins TRBV11-3 and TRBJ1-2; D may be TRBD1 (6 bases). V lost 3 bases, J lost 7 bases, and 15 bases lay in between. Germline lookup yields CDR1 SGHNT and CDR2 YENEEA. CDR3 length equals 14 residues. CDR3 amino acids: CASSLGGARRGYTF. The CDR3, as DNA: TGTGCCAGCAGCTTGGGGGGGGCTCGACGTGGCTACACCTTC.

In this sample, this clonotype turned up many times. The chain couples TRBV15 to TRBJ2-1, with TRBD1 matching over 10 bases. The V and J ends lost 3 bases and 0 bases, in that order; junction bases with no gene match: 5. CDR1 is LNHNV and CDR2 is YYDKDF in the germline V gene (reference sequence). This CDR3 spans 17 amino acids. Written as DNA, the CDR3 is TGTGCCACCAGCAGGAGACAGGGGGCCGGCTCCTACAATGAGCAGTTCTTC. Translation gives CATSRRQGAGSYNEQFF.

Many counts were recorded for this clonotype. V and J are TRBV27 and TRBJ1-2, with D perhaps matching TRBD1 (5 bases). V was shortened by 6 bases and J by 0 bases, with 23 bases between the two germline ends. This CDR3 spans 18 amino acids. Germline V gene lookup returns CDR1 MNHEY and CDR2 SMNVEV (reference sequence). In DNA form, the CDR3 reads TGTGCCAGCAGCCGGGACCTCCCGAGGGGCTCTACTAACTATGGCTACACCTTC. Translation: CASSRDLPRGSTNYGYTF.

To note about this clonotype: Possible read error: a much larger clone is one base away. The chain uses TRBV10-2 and TRBJ2-3; D is unresolved. The CDR3 sequence is 16 residues long. The germline V gene has CDR1 WSHSY and CDR2 SAAADI. V gave up 4 bases and J gave up 4 bases, with 18 bases separating them. CDR3 bases: TGCGCCAGCAGTGGGGCTGGCGTGATTTGGGCAGATACGCAGTATTTT. This codes for CASSGAGVIWADTQYF.

This clonotype was counted many times. The rearrangement joins TRBV7-9 to TRBJ2-5; 7 bases align to TRBD2. With 5 bases clipped from V and 5 bases from J, the junction kept 8 bases outside the gene matches. The CDR3 has 14 residues. Germline-derived CDR1 and CDR2 are SEHNR and FQNEAQ (reference sequence). CDR3 nucleotide sequence: TGTGCCAGCAGCCCCCGGACTAGGGAGGAGACCCAGTACTTC. Translation gives CASSPRTREETQYF.

This clonotype was seen ten or more times. The chain is built from TRBV28 and TRBJ2-1; D is ambiguous. Germline CDR1 MDHEN, CDR2 SYDVKM. The CDR3 has 14 residues. V gave up 5 bases and J gave up 4 bases, with 12 bases separating them. In DNA, the CDR3 is TGTGCCAGCAGTGAATCATTGGGGTACAATGAGCAGTTCTTC. This translates into CASSESLGYNEQFF.

This clonotype was observed at least ten times. This rearrangement joins TRBV27 to TRBJ1-6; 8 nucleotides line up with TRBD1. The CDR3 consists of 15 residues. The ends lost 3 bases at V and 10 bases at J; junction bases unmatched: 8. Germline CDR1 and CDR2: MNHEY and SMNVEV (reference sequence). For the CDR3, the DNA is TGTGCCAGCAGTTTCCAGGACAGGGAAGGATCACCCCTCCACTTT. Protein product: CASSFQDREGSPLHF.

At least ten counts were recorded for this clonotype. V and J are TRBV4-1 and TRBJ2-7; 8 positions agree with TRBD1. This CDR3 region has 18 residues. The V gene end was trimmed by 3 bases and the J gene end by 2 bases; junction bases not matched to a gene: 15. Germline CDR1 and CDR2: MGHRA and YSYEKL. CDR3 nucleotide sequence: TGCGCCAGCAGCCACCTGGACCCCGGACAGGGAGACCCCTACGAGCAGTACTTC. It codes for CASSHLDPGQGDPYEQYF.

This clonotype was picked up many times. This sequence joins TRBV20-1 and TRBJ2-7; D may be TRBD2 (6 bases). Germline-derived CDR1 and CDR2 are DFQATT and SNEGSKA (reference sequence). There are 14 residues in the CDR3. The CDR3 DNA follows: TGCAGCGGCCTCCGGTCCGGGACTGGTTACGAGCAGTACTTC. This gives the protein CSGLRSGTGYEQYF.

The chain has TRBV6-1 and TRBJ2-5; no clear D. This CDR3 comprises 14 residues. Germline V gives CDR1 MNHNS, CDR2 SASEGT. V was clipped by 2 bases and J by 2 bases, with 9 bases between them. The CDR3 loop reads CASSELNRQETQYF. The CDR3 DNA reads TGTGCCAGCAGTGAACTAAACAGACAAGAGACCCAGTACTTC.

This clonotype has a count of ten or more. CDR3: CASSANMGAYEQYF. For the CDR3, the DNA is TGTGCCAGCAGTGCCAATATGGGGGCATACGAGCAGTACTTC. The genes are TRBV6-1 and TRBJ2-7; tentatively, D is TRBD1 (6 bases). Germline assignment: CDR1 MNHNS and CDR2 SASEGT. This CDR3 is built from 14 residues. Deletions cut 4 bases from V and 4 bases from J, with 14 bases between.

This clonotype was detected many times. V is TRBV2 and J is TRBJ1-4, with D possibly matching TRBD1 (5 bases). The V and J ends lost 7 bases and 13 bases respectively, with 25 bases between them. The CDR3 sequence is 15 residues long. Germline V CDR1 and CDR2: SNHLY, FYNNEI. Here the CDR3 reads CASIKGRAEVKGLFF. The CDR3 region has the DNA TGTGCCAGCATTAAGGGACGCGCGGAGGTGAAAGGACTGTTTTTT.

This clonotype was found many times. V usage is TRBV30 and J usage is TRBJ2-3; no reliable D call. Trimming left V 4 bases short and J 6 bases short, with 8 bases between. From germline, CDR1 is GTSNPN and CDR2 SVGIG (reference sequence). The CDR3 extends over 11 amino acids. The CDR3 DNA is TGTGCCTGGAAAGGAAGGGATACGCAGTATTTT. Translation: CAWKGRDTQYF.

V and J are TRBV7-9 and TRBJ2-7, with a weak D call TRBD1 (7 bases). The CDR3 is made up of 15 amino acids. Trimming removed 7 bases at V and 3 bases at J, with 19 bases between. The germline CDR1 and CDR2 sequences are SEHNR and FQNEAQ (reference sequence). The CDR3 spells CASTPAGGTFYEQYF. CDR3 DNA: TGTGCCAGCACCCCGGCAGGGGGGACTTTCTACGAGCAGTACTTC.

The chain has TRBV7-8 and TRBJ2-2; D uncertain. V lost 6 bases to trimming and J lost 5 bases, with 1 base between them. The germline V gene has CDR1 SGHVS and CDR2 FQNEAQ. The CDR3 loop spans 10 amino acids. The DNA for the CDR3 is TGTGCCAGCAGAACCGGGGAGCTGTTTTTT. Its protein product is CASRTGELFF.

This clonotype was observed many times. The chain uses TRBV10-3 and TRBJ2-1; 11 positions match TRBD2. The CDR3 totals 15 residues. Germline-derived CDR1 and CDR2 are ENHRY and SYGVKD. Germline trimming cut 6 bases from V and 2 bases from J; bases unmatched to any gene: 3. Here the CDR3 reads CAIRDSGGAYNEQFF. For the CDR3, the DNA is TGTGCCATCAGAGATAGCGGGGGGGCCTACAATGAGCAGTTCTTC.

The sample holds many counts of this clonotype. The chain has TRBV5-5 and TRBJ2-5, with 11 positions matching TRBD2. Germline trimming cut 0 bases from V and 5 bases from J; bases unmatched to any gene: 6. Germline CDR1 is SGHKS and CDR2 is YYEKEE (reference sequence). CDR3 length: 16 amino acids. DNA of the CDR3: TGTGCCAGCAGCTTGGTAGCGGGAGGGCTCTCTGAGACCCAGTACTTC. Protein product: CASSLVAGGLSETQYF.

This clonotype counts as medium-sized (0.01 to 0.1%). This rearrangement joins TRBV5-1 to TRBJ2-1; D call uncertain. The CDR3 has 13 residues. The V gene's germline CDR1 is SGHRS and CDR2 YFSETQ. V was pared by 6 bases and J by 5 bases, with 12 bases between. The CDR3 protein is CASTEPIDNEQFF. The CDR3 region has the DNA TGCGCCAGCACCGAGCCCATTGACAATGAGCAGTTCTTC.

This clonotype was seen ten or more times. The genes are TRBV27 and TRBJ2-1; D is uncertain. Trimming stripped 2 bases from V and 0 bases from J, with 11 bases between. The CDR3 has 16 amino acids. Germline V CDR1 and CDR2: MNHEY, SMNVEV (reference sequence). As DNA, the CDR3 is TGTGCCAGCAGTTTAGCGCCTCCCTACTCCTACAATGAGCAGTTCTTC. Its translation: CASSLAPPYSYNEQFF.

In its sample, this clonotype was seen many times. This chain uses TRBV12-3 or TRBV12-4 with TRBJ2-4, with 10 bases identical to TRBD2. V shed 3 bases, J shed 4 bases, and the junction held 3 bases outside the gene matches. The length of the CDR3 is 15 residues. In DNA, the CDR3 is TGTGCCAGCAGTTTGAGCGGGGGGGGTAAAAACATTCAGTACTTC. It encodes CASSLSGGGKNIQYF.

This clonotype rates as medium-sized. The chain combines TRBV5-1 with TRBJ2-3; D perhaps matches TRBD1 (5 bases). V was clipped by 0 bases and J by 5 bases, with 13 bases between them. Germline lookup yields CDR1 SGHRS and CDR2 YFSETQ. The CDR3 is made up of 15 amino acids. The CDR3 nucleotides read TGCGCCAGCAGCTTGGGGGGCCAGCCAGGAGATACGCAGTATTTT. Translating it yields CASSLGGQPGDTQYF. The variable domain in full, completed from reference TRBV5-1 and TRBJ2-3, reads KAGVTQTPRYLIKTRGQQVTLSCSPISGHRSVSWYQQTPGQGLQFLFEYFSETQRNKGNFPGRFSGRQFSNSRSEMNVSTLELGDSALYLCASSLGGQPGDTQYFGPGTRLTVL.

This clonotype was detected ten times or more. The V and J genes are TRBV9 and TRBJ1-2; TRBD1 is a possible D gene (6 bases). V was clipped by 3 bases and J by 1 base, with 19 bases between them. Looked up from germline, CDR1 is SGDLS and CDR2 is YYNGEE. The CDR3 covers 17 residues. Here the CDR3 DNA reads TGTGCCAGCAGCGAACCGGGACAAGGCCGATTTAACTATGGCTACACCTTC. This gives the protein CASSEPGQGRFNYGYTF. The whole variable domain, remainder taken from reference TRBV9 and TRBJ1-2, is DSGVTQTPKHLITATGQRVTLRCSPRSGDLSVYWYQQSLDQGLQFLIQYYNGEERAKGNILERFSAQQFPDLHSELNLSSLELGDSALYFCASSEPGQGRFNYGYTFGSGTRLTVV.

This clonotype was detected many times. This chain joins TRBV29-1 and TRBJ2-5; D call uncertain. CDR1 and CDR2 from the germline V gene are SQVTM and ANQGSEA. The CDR3 has 11 residues. Trimming shortened V by 0 bases and J by 4 bases, and 3 bases separated the two germline ends. Written as DNA, the CDR3 is TGCAGCGTTGAAGATATAGAGACCCAGTACTTC. Its translation is CSVEDIETQYF.